The 20 T cell receptor beta chains below all came from one sample that was sequenced in a study of T cells in Graves' hyperthyroidism and ophthalmopathy. There were TCR beta CDR3 regions amplified from RNA transcripts. Carried out on the TCR CDR3, a first-round RT-PCR used the HTBI primer set. MiXCR, applied by TCRdb to the multiplex PCR reads, yields one record per CDR3 protein. The sample holds around 300,000 distinct CDR3 sequences, roughly 20% seen once. Material: blood. These TCRs come from a man in his fifties with Graves' ophthalmopathy.

This clonotype was counted at least ten times. This chain links TRBV24-1 with TRBJ2-5; TRBD1 matches 10 bases. There are 17 residues in the CDR3. Germline V CDR1 and CDR2: KGHDR, SFDVKD. After removal of 2 bases from V and 2 bases from J, the junction contained 7 bases not matched to a gene. CDR3 residues: CATSDSGQGRGQETQYF. The CDR3, as DNA: TGTGCCACCAGTGATTCGGGACAGGGGCGAGGACAAGAGACCCAGTACTTC.

The chain recombines TRBV20-1 with TRBJ1-6; tentatively, D is TRBD1 (5 bases). CDR3 length equals 17 residues. Germline V CDR1 and CDR2: DFQATT, SNEGSKA (reference sequence). V was pared by 0 bases and J by 0 bases, with 12 bases between. The CDR3 DNA is TGCAGTGCTAGAGATCGGGCAGGGAGCTCCTATAATTCACCCCTCCACTTT. Amino acid sequence: CSARDRAGSSYNSPLHF.

This clonotype was seen at least ten times. CDR3 region: CASSLAVARTGNEKLFF. In nucleotides, the CDR3 is TGCGCCAGCAGCTTGGCCGTGGCCAGGACAGGGAACGAAAAACTGTTTTTT. The chain has TRBV5-1 and TRBJ1-4; 8 bases line up with TRBD1. CDR3 length equals 17 residues. Unmatched junction bases numbered 12, after V lost 0 bases and J lost 8 bases. Germline CDR1 is SGHRS and CDR2 is YFSETQ.

The chain combines TRBV28 with TRBJ1-5, with 9 bases matching TRBD1. CDR1 MDHEN and CDR2 SYDVKM come from the germline V gene. The V gene end was trimmed by 6 bases and the J gene end by 6 bases; junction bases not matched to a gene: 6. The CDR3 has 14 residues. The DNA for the CDR3 is TGTGCCAGCAGAAAACAGGGGGCCGGTCAGCCCCAGCATTTT. Protein product: CASRKQGAGQPQHF.

This clonotype was seen at least ten times. The chain carries TRBV6-2 or TRBV6-3 and TRBJ2-1, with 7 bases aligning to TRBD2. With V trimmed by 2 bases and J by 4 bases, 11 bases remained unmatched. CDR3 length: 17 amino acids. CDR1 MNHEY and CDR2 SVGEGT come from the germline V gene. CDR3 loop: CASSYPPFAGAYNEQFF. The DNA for the CDR3 is TGTGCCAGCAGTTACCCCCCGTTTGCGGGAGCTTACAATGAGCAGTTCTTC.

The rearrangement links TRBV7-9 to TRBJ2-1; 15 bases map to TRBD2. V was pared by 5 bases and J by 3 bases, with 5 bases of the junction left unmatched. CDR3 length: 17 amino acids. Germline values: CDR1 SEHNR, CDR2 FQNEAQ (reference sequence). CDR3 nucleotides: TGTGCCAGCAGCGCCCGGACTAGCGGGAGGGGCTACAATGAGCAGTTCTTC. It codes for CASSARTSGRGYNEQFF. Combining the CDR3 with reference TRBV7-9 and TRBJ2-1 gives the whole variable domain DTGVSQNPRHKITKRGQNVTFRCDPISEHNRLYWYRQTLGQGPEFLTYFQNEAQLEKSRLLSDRFSAERPKGSFSTLEIQRTEQGDSAMYLCASSARTSGRGYNEQFFGPGTRLTVL.

This clonotype was counted between two and nine times. The chain uses TRBV9 and TRBJ1-1; D gene uncertain. The V end lost 0 bases, the J end lost 2 bases, and 5 bases lay between the germline ends. CDR1 and CDR2 from the germline V gene are SGDLS and YYNGEE. The CDR3 contains 13 residues. CDR3 loop: CASSVGPNTEAFF. The CDR3 DNA is TGTGCCAGCAGCGTAGGTCCAAACACTGAAGCTTTCTTT.

V and J are TRBV25-1 and TRBJ2-5, with 11 bases identical to TRBD2. V lost 4 bases to trimming and J lost 7 bases; unmatched junction nucleotides: 11. Germline assignment: CDR1 MGHDK and CDR2 SYGVNS. The CDR3 covers 16 residues. This CDR3 is CASSGQSLAGGGTQYF. The CDR3 nucleotides are TGTGCCAGCAGTGGGCAGAGTTTAGCGGGAGGGGGGACCCAGTACTTC.

The J gene is TRBJ2-2, the V gene TRBV5-1; maybe TRBD1 (5 bases). CDR3 length equals 15 residues. The V and J ends lost 1 base and 4 bases respectively, with 11 bases between them. Germline assignment: CDR1 SGHRS and CDR2 YFSETQ. DNA for the CDR3: TGCGCCAGCAGCTTGACGCAGGGATCCACCGGGGAGCTGTTTTTT. Protein product: CASSLTQGSTGELFF.

The chain uses TRBV7-9 and TRBJ2-1; TRBD2 aligns across 8 bases. The length of the CDR3 is 16 residues. CDR1 SEHNR and CDR2 FQNEAQ come from the germline V gene (reference sequence). After removal of 4 bases from V and 4 bases from J, the junction contained 9 bases not matched to a gene. CDR3 nucleotide sequence: TGTGCCAGCAGCTCCTTTAGCGGGAACGGATACAATGAGCAGTTCTTC. Amino acid sequence: CASSSFSGNGYNEQFF.

This clonotype was counted only a few times. This CDR3 is CASTPRDYFNNEQFF. CDR3 in DNA: TGTGCCAGCACCCCAAGGGATTATTTTAACAATGAGCAGTTCTTC. This chain links TRBV28 with TRBJ2-1; D is unclear. The germline V and J ends were trimmed by 7 bases and 5 bases, with 18 bases remaining between them. Per the germline V gene, CDR1 is MDHEN and CDR2 is SYDVKM. The length of the CDR3 is 15 residues. The full variable domain, in which reference TRBV28 and TRBJ2-1 provide the parts outside the CDR3, is DVKVTQSSRYLVKRTGEKVFLECVQDMDHENMFWYRQDPGLGLRLIYFSYDVKMKEKGDIPEGYSVSREKKERFSLILESASTNQTSMYLCASTPRDYFNNEQFFGPGTRLTVL.

This clonotype was counted ten times or more. The J gene is TRBJ2-5, the V gene TRBV7-9; 8 bases match TRBD2. This CDR3 is built from 15 residues. The V gene end was trimmed by 5 bases and the J gene end by 6 bases; junction bases not matched to a gene: 11. From germline, CDR1 is SEHNR and CDR2 FQNEAQ (reference sequence). CDR3 DNA: TGTGCCAGCAGCACCGGACTAGCCCCCCGGAAGACCCAGTACTTC. It specifies CASSTGLAPRKTQYF.

This clonotype was picked up many times. This chain uses TRBV7-9 with TRBJ1-1; no clear D gene. This CDR3 contains 14 residues. The germline CDR1 and CDR2 sequences are SEHNR and FQNEAQ (reference sequence). V gave up 1 base and J gave up 1 base, with 7 bases separating them. This CDR3 is CASSLEGTNTEAFF. CDR3 in DNA: TGTGCCAGCAGCTTAGAGGGAACGAACACTGAAGCTTTCTTT.

This clonotype was observed at least ten times. Here the CDR3 reads CASSQDPSPGYEQYF. The CDR3 nucleotides read TGTGCCAGCAGCCAAGACCCTTCCCCTGGCTACGAGCAGTACTTC. The rearrangement links TRBV3-1 to TRBJ2-7; D call uncertain. Deletions cut 0 bases from V and 3 bases from J, with 12 bases between. This CDR3 has 15 amino acids. From germline, CDR1 is LGHDT and CDR2 YNNKEL (reference sequence).

This clonotype was seen ten or more times. The chain uses TRBV5-1 and TRBJ2-1; perhaps D is TRBD1 or TRBD2 (5 bases each). Germline V gene data show CDR1 as SGHRS and CDR2 as YFSETQ. Deletions cut 0 bases from V and 12 bases from J, with 16 bases between. This CDR3 has 14 amino acids. In nucleotides, the CDR3 is TGCGCCAGCAGCTTGGCCGGGGCTACTGCGTCGCAGTTCTTC. This encodes CASSLAGATASQFF.

This clonotype was picked up many times. J is TRBJ2-7 and V is TRBV2; D gene ambiguous. CDR3 length: 11 amino acids. Per germline, CDR1 SNHLY and CDR2 FYNNEI. The V gene lost 7 bases and the J gene lost 0 bases, with 4 bases spanning the gap. The CDR3 reads CASTISYEQYF. In nucleotides, the CDR3 is TGTGCCAGCACTATCTCCTACGAGCAGTACTTC.

Ten or more counts support this clonotype. The chain recombines TRBV30 with TRBJ2-5, with D tentatively TRBD2 (6 bases). CDR1 GTSNPN and CDR2 SVGIG come from the germline V gene (reference sequence). This CDR3 has 16 residues. Trimming cost V 1 base and J 7 bases, with 22 bases left between them. CDR3 in DNA: TGTGCCTGGAGTGGAGAGCTTTTCCCCCGGCGGGGGACCCAGTACTTC. Its translation: CAWSGELFPRRGTQYF.

Regarding this clonotype: This may be a read error, as it is one base from a much larger clone. The final CDR3 position lacks the conserved phenylalanine or tryptophan, pointing to a likely read error. The chain has TRBV5-1 and TRBJ2-7, with D tentatively TRBD1 or TRBD2 (5 bases each). Germline CDR1 SGHRS, CDR2 YFSETQ. The CDR3 has 15 residues. Trimming pared 0 bases from V and 2 bases from J, leaving 12 bases between. The CDR3 is CASSLAPGRAYEQYL. The CDR3, as DNA: TGCGCCAGCAGCTTGGCGCCGGGACGGGCCTACGAGCAGTACCTC.

V is TRBV20-1 and J is TRBJ2-1; D might be TRBD1 (5 bases). Germline lookup yields CDR1 DFQATT and CDR2 SNEGSKA (reference sequence). The CDR3 covers 12 residues. V was cut by 0 bases and J by 15 bases, with 15 bases left in between. CDR3 sequence (DNA): TGCAGTGCTAGAGATCATCAGGGAAATTTGTTCTTC. It codes for CSARDHQGNLFF.

This clonotype was observed a handful of times. The rearrangement joins TRBV24-1 to TRBJ2-1, with 8 nucleotides matching TRBD1. The CDR3 consists of 14 residues. The germline V gene has CDR1 KGHDR and CDR2 SFDVKD. V lost 7 bases, J lost 8 bases, and 9 bases stayed unmatched. CDR3 nucleotides: TGTGCCACCAGCCCGACAGGGGCCGGGCATGAGCAGTTCTTC. This encodes CATSPTGAGHEQFF.